This TCR beta chain was observed in a study of identifying expanded T cells in peripheral blood. The assay was immunoSEQ multiplex PCR, and TCRdb's table has in-frame clones only and misses some. Of about 91,000 clones detected, 88% appear once; the ten largest clones hold about 3.9%. Germline loops: CDR1 MDHEN, CDR2 SYDVKM. Trimming left V 2 bases short and J 4 bases short, with 9 bases between. This CDR3 has 14 amino acids. The genes are TRBV28 and TRBJ2-1, with D possibly matching TRBD2 (6 bases). This receptor was obtained from a person between 18 and 75 years old in good health. The sequencing input was blood. CDR3 in DNA: TGTGCCAGCAGTTTAGTAGCGGAGTACAATGAGCAGTTCTTC. Encoded protein: CASSLVAEYNEQFF.